The present TCR beta chain was sequenced within a study of OX40 agonist ivuxolimab in advanced cancers. Broader study findings: By week 6 at 0.1 to 3.0 mg/kg, blood CD4+ and CD8+ T cells had expanded clonally. The expanded peripheral T cells' antigen specificity was not determined.

Profiling relied on immunoSEQ multiplex PCR, and the TCRdb table lists in-frame clones only, not all of them. Of some 90,000 clones in the sample, more than 75% were seen once. The germline gives CDR1 SGHAT, CDR2 FQDESV (reference sequence). The CDR3 spans 14 residues. V shed 6 bases and J shed 7 bases, with 13 bases lying between them. For this clone: Its cognate antigen is unknown.

The chain joins TRBV11-1 to TRBJ1-6; D remains unclear. The sample consisted of CD4+ or CD8+ T cells sorted from blood, taken in a trial of the OX40 agonist ivuxolimab. The clonotype was recovered from an adult with an advanced solid tumor such as melanoma, head and neck, liver or kidney cancer. DNA for the CDR3: TGTGCCAGCAGTCCGCTCAGAACGAATTCACCCCTCCACTTT. Amino acids: CASSPLRTNSPLHF.